These 29 T cell receptor beta chains share one sample of origin, sequenced in a study of blood T cell repertoires in COVID-19 (TCRdb year 2020). Library construction relied on the immunoSEQ multiplex PCR assay. This immuneACCESS table, as held by TCRdb, lists in-frame sequences with V and J called but not all clones. Of the missing ones, under half trace to an unresolved V gene in checked studies; the others have no known cause. The sample yields roughly 100,000 clones; around 90% were counted once. The ten largest clones represent under 3% of the sample. The source material was peripheral blood. The source of these receptors is a man between 50 and 59 years old with active or convalescent COVID-19.

The chain recombines TRBV20-1 with TRBJ1-2; 8 bases agree with TRBD1. The CDR3 extends over 11 amino acids. Germline values: CDR1 DFQATT, CDR2 SNEGSKA (reference sequence). The CDR3 spells CRPGQDNGYTF. CDR3 DNA sequence: TGCAGACCGGGACAGGACAATGGCTACACCTTC.

The rearrangement uses TRBV29-1 and TRBJ2-3; 7 bases map to TRBD2. The V segment lost 3 bases and the J segment 8 bases; nucleotides outside the gene matches: 5. CDR1 is SQVTM, CDR2 ANQGSEA, per germline. The CDR3 has 12 amino acids. The CDR3 reads CSVDRGRGTQYF. CDR3 DNA: TGCAGCGTTGATCGGGGGAGGGGTACGCAGTATTTT.

This chain links TRBV28 with TRBJ1-5; TRBD1 matches at 10 bases. CDR1 is MDHEN and CDR2 is SYDVKM in the germline V gene. Unmatched junction bases numbered 5, after V lost 5 bases and J lost 4 bases. The CDR3 consists of 15 residues. The CDR3 DNA is TGTGCCAGCAGTCCGGACAGGGGGGAAAATCAGCCCCAGCATTTT. This translates into CASSPDRGENQPQHF.

The chain has TRBV11-3 and TRBJ1-3, with 8 positions matching TRBD1. V lost 5 bases, J lost 4 bases, and 10 bases stayed unmatched. The CDR3 runs to 16 residues. Germline loops: CDR1 SGHNT, CDR2 YENEEA. The CDR3 spells CASSVGPGGEGNTIYF. The CDR3 nucleotides are TGTGCCAGCAGCGTCGGGCCAGGGGGCGAAGGAAACACCATATATTTT.

The sample holds a few counts of this clone. The chain uses TRBV4-1 and TRBJ2-2, with D perhaps matching TRBD2 (5 bases). Germline V lookup: CDR1 MGHRA, CDR2 YSYEKL. Trimming took off 1 base at V and 0 bases at J, with 12 bases between the two ends. The CDR3 is made up of 17 amino acids. Here the CDR3 reads CASSQGERPPNTGELFF. The CDR3 coding sequence is TGCGCCAGCAGCCAAGGGGAGCGGCCGCCGAACACCGGGGAGCTGTTTTTT.

The J gene is TRBJ1-1, the V gene TRBV27; a possible D gene is TRBD1 (6 bases). Trimming removed 5 bases at V and 10 bases at J, with 14 bases between. CDR3 length equals 12 residues. Germline CDR1 MNHEY, CDR2 SMNVEV (reference sequence). CDR3 in amino acids: CASSGGGRGAFF. DNA for the CDR3: TGTGCCAGCAGTGGGGGGGGCAGGGGAGCTTTCTTT.

The chain combines TRBV18 with TRBJ1-1; D possibly corresponds to TRBD1 (5 bases). There are 14 residues in the CDR3. V gave up 3 bases and J gave up 6 bases, with 14 bases separating them. Germline values: CDR1 KGHSH, CDR2 LQKENI. CDR3 nucleotides: TGTGCCAGCTCACCCGATCAGGACAACGCTGAAGCTTTCTTT. This sequence encodes CASSPDQDNAEAFF. Drawing the rest from reference TRBV18 and TRBJ1-1, the complete variable domain is NAGVMQNPRHLVRRRGQEARLRCSPMKGHSHVYWYRQLPEEGLKFMVYLQKENIIDESGMPKERFSAEFPKEGPSILRIQQVVRGDSAAYFCASSPDQDNAEAFFGQGTRLTVV.

This clone was observed once. DNA of the CDR3: TGTGCCACAGATAATAGCAATCAGCCCCAGCATTTT. Translation gives CATDNSNQPQHF. The V call is TRBV7-9, the J call TRBJ1-5; D is undetermined. The CDR3 extends over 12 amino acids. Germline V gives CDR1 SEHNR, CDR2 FQNEAQ (reference sequence). Trimming shortened V by 10 bases and J by 0 bases, and 7 bases separated the two germline ends.

The rearrangement joins TRBV3-1 (or the pseudogene TRBV3-2) to TRBJ2-2; D uncertain. The CDR3 is 14 amino acids. Germline CDR1 LGHDT, CDR2 YNNKEL (reference sequence). The germline V and J ends were trimmed by 0 bases and 6 bases, with 8 bases remaining between them. The CDR3 spells CASSQDPTAGELFF. DNA of the CDR3: TGTGCCAGCAGCCAAGACCCAACTGCCGGGGAGCTGTTTTTT.

V gene TRBV6-5 combines with J gene TRBJ1-2; D remains ambiguous. Germline CDR1 MNHEY, CDR2 SVGAGI. The CDR3 sequence is 14 residues long. Trimming took 8 bases from V and 1 from J, leaving 14 bases between them. For the CDR3, the DNA is TGTGCCAGCTCTGAGGGCGCCCGTAACTATGGCTACACCTTC. Translation: CASSEGARNYGYTF.

This chain joins TRBV28 and TRBJ1-1; TRBD1 matches at 7 bases. Germline values: CDR1 MDHEN, CDR2 SYDVKM. The CDR3 contains 14 residues. Losses at the gene ends were 5 bases for V and 4 bases for J; bases not matched to a gene: 7. Here the CDR3 DNA reads TGTGCCAGCAGTAGCATGACAGGGTTCACTGAAGCTTTCTTT. Protein: CASSSMTGFTEAFF.

This sequence joins TRBV24-1 and TRBJ2-3; 12 bases are a match to TRBD1. This CDR3 is built from 15 residues. Per germline, CDR1 KGHDR and CDR2 SFDVKD. Trimming at V came to 5 bases and at J to 5 bases, leaving 4 bases not matched to a gene. This CDR3 is CATSVGTGGRDTQYF. CDR3 nucleotides: TGTGCCACCAGTGTCGGGACAGGGGGCAGAGATACGCAGTATTTT.

CDR3 sequence: CASSLPGDFAYEQYF. The CDR3 DNA follows: TGTGCCAGCAGTTTACCTGGGGACTTCGCCTACGAGCAGTACTTC. The J gene is TRBJ2-7, the V gene TRBV28, with a weak D call TRBD2 (6 bases). Trimming shortened V by 2 bases and J by 2 bases, and 13 bases separated the two germline ends. This CDR3 spans 15 amino acids. Per germline, CDR1 MDHEN and CDR2 SYDVKM.

J is TRBJ2-1 and V is TRBV19; TRBD1 agrees at 9 bases. The CDR3 runs 16 residues. V shed 0 bases, J shed 2 bases, and the junction held 2 bases outside the gene matches. CDR1 and CDR2 (germline): LNHDA, SQIVND (reference sequence). The chain's CDR3 is CASSIEGTGTYNEQFF. CDR3 DNA: TGTGCCAGTAGTATAGAGGGGACAGGGACCTACAATGAGCAGTTCTTC.

This sequence joins TRBV28 and TRBJ1-1; 8 bases are shared with TRBD1. The V gene end was trimmed by 5 bases and the J gene end by 5 bases; junction bases not matched to a gene: 7. CDR1 and CDR2 from the germline V gene are MDHEN and SYDVKM. The CDR3 contains 14 residues. In nucleotides, the CDR3 is TGTGCCAGCAGTCTAGAACAGGGGGATACTGAAGCTTTCTTT. It translates to CASSLEQGDTEAFF.

The gene calls are TRBV28 and TRBJ1-1; a possible D gene is TRBD1 (5 bases). Trimming pared 3 bases from V and 1 base from J, leaving 6 bases between. Germline loops: CDR1 MDHEN, CDR2 SYDVKM. This CDR3 spans 13 amino acids. The CDR3 DNA reads TGTGCCAGCAGTTTCACAGGGAACACTGAAGCTTTCTTT. The encoded protein is CASSFTGNTEAFF.

The rearrangement joins TRBV5-6 to TRBJ1-2; 7 positions match TRBD1. Trimming removed 4 bases from V and 2 bases from J; junction bases left unmatched: 5. This CDR3 region has 14 residues. Germline CDR1 is SGHDT and CDR2 is YYEEEE. The chain's CDR3 is CASSIGQDNYGYTF. As DNA, the CDR3 is TGTGCCAGCAGCATCGGACAGGACAACTATGGCTACACCTTC.

The V gene is TRBV3-1 (or the pseudogene TRBV3-2), the J gene TRBJ1-5; TRBD1 is a possible D gene (6 bases). This CDR3 has 14 residues. V lost 5 bases and J lost 0, with 8 bases in between. CDR1 and CDR2 (germline): LGHDT, YNNKEL (reference sequence). The CDR3 coding sequence is TGTGCCAGCAGCGGGGGGGCTAGCAATCAGCCCCAGCATTTT. Its translation is CASSGGASNQPQHF.

Notes on this clone: Other DNA sequences from this sample encode an identical CDR3 as well. The V call is TRBV9, the J call TRBJ1-4; D not certain. The germline CDR1 and CDR2 sequences are SGDLS and YYNGEE. The CDR3 is 14 residues long. Deletions cut 0 bases from V and 8 bases from J, with 11 bases between. The DNA of the CDR3 is TGTGCCAGCAGCGTAGACGGGGTAGGAGAAAAACTGTTTTTT. Translated, it gives CASSVDGVGEKLFF.

The genes are TRBV5-6 and TRBJ2-2; D may be TRBD2 (5 bases). Trimming stripped 4 bases from V and 3 bases from J, with 10 bases between. The CDR3 is 14 residues long. CDR1 and CDR2 (germline): SGHDT, YYEEEE. This CDR3 reads CASSPIAYTGELFF. The CDR3 bases are TGTGCCAGCAGCCCAATAGCGTACACCGGGGAGCTGTTTTTT.

The chain recombines TRBV11-2 with TRBJ2-1; 10 bases are a match to TRBD2. This CDR3 has 17 amino acids. Germline loops: CDR1 SGHAT, CDR2 FQNNGV. After removal of 0 bases from V and 4 bases from J, the junction contained 6 bases not matched to a gene. This CDR3 reads CASSLDPAGLAYNEQFF. The CDR3 nucleotides are TGTGCCAGCAGCTTAGATCCTGCGGGACTAGCGTACAATGAGCAGTTCTTC.

As to this clone: Additional DNA sequences in this sample encode the identical CDR3. The V gene is TRBV5-8, the J gene TRBJ1-1, with D tentatively TRBD1 (5 bases). CDR3 length: 15 residues. Trimming stripped 2 bases from V and 0 bases from J, with 11 bases between. Germline CDR1 is SGHTS and CDR2 is YDEGEE. CDR3 DNA: TGTGCCAGCAGCTTAGGGGATAGCCTGAACACTGAAGCTTTCTTT. This sequence encodes CASSLGDSLNTEAFF. The variable domain in full, with the rest retrieved from reference TRBV5-8 and TRBJ1-1, is EAGVTQSPTHLIKTRGQQATLRCSPISGHTSVYWYQQALGLGLQFLLWYDEGEERNRGNFPPRFSGRQFPNYSSELNVNALELEDSALYLCASSLGDSLNTEAFFGQGTRLTVV.

CDR3 protein: CASSPGSSYEQYV. The CDR3 nucleotides are TGTGCCAGCAGTCCCGGGAGCTCCTACGAGCAGTACGTC. This chain links TRBV6-5 with TRBJ2-7, with D perhaps matching TRBD2 (6 bases). The CDR3 contains 13 residues. From germline, CDR1 is MNHEY and CDR2 SVGAGI. With 5 bases removed from V and 0 bases from J, the gap between germline ends came to 8 bases.

This clone occurred a few times. The chain joins TRBV6-1 to TRBJ1-1, with 8 positions matching TRBD1. CDR1 MNHNS and CDR2 SASEGT come from the germline V gene. This CDR3 spans 16 amino acids. J gave up 5 bases and V 3 bases, and 11 bases lay outside the gene matches. The CDR3 reads CASSDGGQGFGTEAFF. CDR3 sequence (DNA): TGTGCCAGCAGTGATGGCGGACAGGGCTTTGGGACTGAAGCTTTCTTT.

The chain couples TRBV18 to TRBJ1-1; 7 nucleotides align to TRBD1. Trimming took 4 bases from V and 1 from J; bases not matched to a gene: 6. Germline lookup yields CDR1 KGHSH and CDR2 LQKENI. There are 15 residues in the CDR3. In nucleotides, the CDR3 is TGTGCCAGCTCACTTCCCGGGACAGCGAACACTGAAGCTTTCTTT. Amino acid sequence: CASSLPGTANTEAFF.

The gene calls are TRBV6-1 and TRBJ1-3; 9 bases are shared with TRBD1. The length of the CDR3 is 15 residues. V dropped 2 bases and J dropped 4; count of bases not matched to a gene: 3. Looked up from germline, CDR1 is MNHNS and CDR2 is SASEGT. The CDR3, as DNA: TGTGCCAGCAGTGAAATGACAGGGGGAGGAAACACCATATATTTT. This codes for CASSEMTGGGNTIYF.

J is TRBJ1-6 and V is TRBV7-8; 12 nucleotides agree with TRBD1. This CDR3 comprises 15 residues. Germline V gene sequence: CDR1 SGHVS, CDR2 FQNEAQ. V was clipped by 5 bases and J by 13 bases; unmatched bases: 9. The CDR3 bases are TGTGCCAGCAGCACCCGGGACAGGGGGCCGTACCCCCTCCACTTT. This translates into CASSTRDRGPYPLHF. The full variable domain, completed using reference TRBV7-8 and TRBJ1-6, is GAGVSQSPRYKVAKRGQDVALRCDPISGHVSLFWYQQALGQGPEFLTYFQNEAQLDKSGLPSDRFFAERPEGSVSTLKIQRTQQEDSAVYLCASSTRDRGPYPLHFGNGTRLTVT.

The gene calls are TRBV7-2 and TRBJ2-2; 10 nucleotides line up with TRBD1. CDR1 SGHTA and CDR2 FQGNSA come from the germline V gene. V was pared by 4 bases and J by 6 bases, with 5 bases of the junction left unmatched. The CDR3 consists of 15 residues. This CDR3 is CASSSDRGRAGELFF. In nucleotides, the CDR3 is TGTGCCAGCAGCTCCGACAGGGGGCGAGCCGGGGAGCTGTTTTTT.

The chain uses TRBV25-1 and TRBJ2-3, with 7 bases aligning to TRBD1. This CDR3 comprises 11 residues. Germline loops: CDR1 MGHDK, CDR2 SYGVNS. The junction had 0 bases not matched to a gene; V was cut back by 7 bases and J by 5 bases. The CDR3 coding sequence is TGTGCCAGCACAGGGGGAGATACGCAGTATTTT. Protein: CASTGGDTQYF.